These 24 T cell receptor beta chains share one sample of origin, sequenced in a study of blood T cell repertoires in COVID-19. Produced via immunoSEQ multiplex PCR; TCRdb's table is partial and in-frame only. The sample yields 150,000 to 200,000 clones, 70% to 90% seen once. Sequencing input: peripheral blood. The origin of the receptors is a woman over 75 with acute or convalescent COVID-19.

The DNA for the CDR3 is TGTGCCAGCAGCCCCTCCCGACTCTACGAGCAGTACTTC. Its protein is CASSPSRLYEQYF. V and J are TRBV11-2 and TRBJ2-7, with unresolved D. Germline lookup yields CDR1 SGHAT and CDR2 FQNNGV. The germline V and J ends were trimmed by 5 bases and 3 bases, with 11 bases remaining between them. The CDR3 runs 13 residues.

The rearrangement joins TRBV19 to TRBJ2-2; 8 positions agree with TRBD2. The V gene's germline CDR1 is LNHDA and CDR2 SQIVND (reference sequence). The CDR3 consists of 14 residues. Losses at the gene ends were 5 bases for V and 3 bases for J; bases not matched to a gene: 2. CDR3 bases: TGTGCCAGTAGTTCCGGGAGGGACACCGGGGAGCTGTTTTTT. Amino acid sequence: CASSSGRDTGELFF.

This clone turned up a few times. The chain uses TRBV7-2 and TRBJ1-6; no clear D. The CDR3 contains 12 residues. Germline CDR1 is SGHTA and CDR2 is FQGNSA. V lost 7 bases to trimming and J lost 10 bases, with 11 bases between them. The CDR3 coding sequence is TGTGCCAGCAAACAATTCGGGTCACCCCTCCACTTT. Amino acids: CASKQFGSPLHF.

This clone has just one count. The gene calls are TRBV6-5 and TRBJ2-5, with D tentatively TRBD1 (7 bases). Germline V gene data show CDR1 as MNHEY and CDR2 as SVGAGI. The CDR3 contains 14 residues. V gave up 6 bases and J gave up 4 bases, with 15 bases separating them. Here the CDR3 reads CASRPHRGGETQYF. Here the CDR3 DNA reads TGTGCCAGCAGACCCCACAGGGGAGGAGAGACCCAGTACTTC.

This clone has a single count. This sequence joins TRBV5-4 and TRBJ2-7; 9 nucleotides agree with TRBD2. In germline, CDR1 is SGHNT, CDR2 YYREEE (reference sequence). J was trimmed by 3 bases and V by 3 bases; bases with no gene match: 7. The CDR3 consists of 15 residues. The CDR3 nucleotides read TGTGCCAGCAGCTCAGGGACTAGCTACCTCTACGAGCAGTACTTC. It translates to CASSSGTSYLYEQYF.

A remark on this clone: In the same sample, other DNA sequences code for this CDR3. This chain links TRBV12-3 or TRBV12-4 with TRBJ2-7; tentatively, D is TRBD1 (5 bases). Trimming shortened V by 2 bases and J by 3 bases, and 8 bases separated the two germline ends. CDR3 length: 13 amino acids. The CDR3 coding sequence is TGTGCCAGCAGTTTAAGGGGCGGCTACGAGCAGTACTTC. Protein sequence: CASSLRGGYEQYF.

J is TRBJ1-3 and V is TRBV9; the D gene is possibly TRBD1 (5 bases). Germline values: CDR1 SGDLS, CDR2 YYNGEE. Between the trimmed V and J ends, which lost 4 bases and 0 bases, there was a span of 17 bases. The CDR3 has 17 amino acids. DNA of the CDR3: TGTGCCAGCAGCCCCCGTCCCGGGACTAACTCTGGAAACACCATATATTTT. This encodes CASSPRPGTNSGNTIYF.

The gene calls are TRBV9 and TRBJ2-1; 13 bases match TRBD2. Trimming removed 2 bases from V and 8 bases from J; junction bases left unmatched: 10. This CDR3 has 17 residues. CDR1 and CDR2 from the germline V gene are SGDLS and YYNGEE. CDR3 in DNA: TGTGCCAGCAGCGTTGACCCCGGACTAGCGGGAGACGATGAGCAGTTCTTC. Protein: CASSVDPGLAGDDEQFF.

V and J are TRBV11-2 and TRBJ1-5, with TRBD1 as a possible D gene (5 bases). Trimming cost V 1 base and J 5 bases, with 12 bases left between them. This CDR3 region has 15 residues. Germline V lookup: CDR1 SGHAT, CDR2 FQNNGV. CDR3 in DNA: TGTGCCAGCAGCTTAGGCGGCAGGGTCGATCAGCCCCAGCATTTT. Protein product: CASSLGGRVDQPQHF.

This chain links TRBV11-2 with TRBJ1-6; D possibly corresponds to TRBD1 (6 bases). The CDR3 sequence is 15 residues long. CDR1 is SGHAT, CDR2 FQNNGV, per germline. Trimming pared 5 bases from V and 7 bases from J, leaving 15 bases between. CDR3 sequence (DNA): TGTGCCAGCAGCGGTCGGCAGGGGTGGAATTCACCCCTCCACTTT. The encoded protein is CASSGRQGWNSPLHF.

In its sample, this clone was seen once. This chain uses TRBV19 with TRBJ2-5, with 8 bases fitting TRBD2. V was pared by 4 bases and J by 1 base, with 5 bases of the junction left unmatched. The CDR3 has 15 amino acids. The germline V gene has CDR1 LNHDA and CDR2 SQIVND (reference sequence). The CDR3 region has the DNA TGTGCCAGTAGTAATAGCGGGGCCCCCCAAGAGACCCAGTACTTC. Translation gives CASSNSGAPQETQYF.

This clone is a singleton in its sample. The CDR3 loop reads CASSWGLRETQYF. CDR3 coding DNA: TGTGCCAGCAGCTGGGGCCTCCGTGAGACCCAGTACTTC. This sequence joins TRBV7-2 and TRBJ2-5; TRBD1 might be the D (5 bases). The CDR3 is made up of 13 amino acids. CDR1 SGHTA and CDR2 FQGNSA come from the germline V gene. V was pared by 4 bases and J by 5 bases, with 11 bases between.

The chain couples TRBV30 to TRBJ2-1, with TRBD2 identical over 7 bases. V shed 0 bases and J 7 bases; nucleotides not matched to a gene: 6. Germline V gene sequence: CDR1 GTSNPN, CDR2 SVGIG (reference sequence). CDR3 length equals 14 residues. The CDR3 sequence: CAWSVGEGRNEQFF. In DNA form, the CDR3 reads TGTGCCTGGAGTGTAGGGGAGGGCCGGAATGAGCAGTTCTTC.

In its sample, this clone was seen a few times. The V call is TRBV14, the J call TRBJ2-1, with 7 bases fitting TRBD2. V lost 1 base, J lost 3 bases, and 3 bases stayed unmatched. CDR3 length: 15 residues. Germline assignment: CDR1 SGHDN and CDR2 FVKESK. The CDR3 is CASSQVTGGYNEQFF. The DNA of the CDR3 is TGTGCCAGCAGCCAAGTGACGGGGGGCTACAATGAGCAGTTCTTC.

The rearrangement uses TRBV7-3 and TRBJ1-6; D might be TRBD1 (5 bases). Germline values: CDR1 SGHTA, CDR2 FQGTGA. The length of the CDR3 is 15 residues. The germline V and J ends were trimmed by 3 bases and 6 bases, with 12 bases remaining between them. The CDR3 is CASSFRDLLNSPLHF. CDR3 coding DNA: TGTGCCAGCAGCTTCCGGGACTTACTTAATTCACCCCTCCACTTT.

The chain uses TRBV21-1 and TRBJ1-3; the table's TRBD1 call for D was not verified on the DNA. TRBV21-1 counts as a pseudogene. The CDR3 runs to 13 residues. CDR3 coding DNA: TGTGCCAGGGCCGGGACAGGGAAAAACACCATATATTTT. Translation: CARAGTGKNTIYF.

Note on this clone: The same CDR3 arises from other DNA sequences in this sample as well. The CDR3 DNA reads as TGTGCCAGCAGCTTAACAGGGGGCTATGGCTACACCTTC. Amino acids: CASSLTGGYGYTF. This rearrangement joins TRBV11-2 to TRBJ1-2; 8 bases line up with TRBD1. The J segment lost 4 bases and the V segment lost 2 bases, leaving 0 bases of the junction unmatched. This CDR3 is 13 amino acids long. Germline V gene data show CDR1 as SGHAT and CDR2 as FQNNGV.

This clone appeared a single time. This chain uses TRBV9 with TRBJ2-2, with 7 bases identical to TRBD1. From germline, CDR1 is SGDLS and CDR2 YYNGEE. Germline trimming cut 0 bases from V and 6 bases from J; bases unmatched to any gene: 8. CDR3 length: 16 residues. CDR3 loop: CASSVGTGEFPGELFF. CDR3 DNA sequence: TGTGCCAGCAGCGTAGGGACAGGAGAGTTTCCCGGGGAGCTGTTTTTT. Full variable domain (rest looked up from reference TRBV9 and TRBJ2-2): DSGVTQTPKHLITATGQRVTLRCSPRSGDLSVYWYQQSLDQGLQFLIQYYNGEERAKGNILERFSAQQFPDLHSELNLSSLELGDSALYFCASSVGTGEFPGELFFGEGSRLTVL.

V is TRBV5-1 and J is TRBJ1-1; 8 nucleotides line up with TRBD1. The V segment lost 4 bases and the J segment 3 bases; nucleotides outside the gene matches: 5. Germline V CDR1 and CDR2: SGHRS, YFSETQ. The CDR3 covers 14 residues. CDR3 coding DNA: TGCGCCAGCAGCCCTAGACAGGGGCACACTGAAGCTTTCTTT. This translates into CASSPRQGHTEAFF.

The chain couples TRBV27 to TRBJ1-6; D not certain. The germline V gene encodes CDR1 MNHEY and CDR2 SMNVEV (reference sequence). Trimming took off 0 bases at V and 10 bases at J, with 7 bases between the two ends. The CDR3 has 13 residues. As DNA, the CDR3 is TGTGCCAGCAGTTTATCGCGAGGGTCACCCCTCCACTTT. It is translated as CASSLSRGSPLHF.

The chain has TRBV15 and TRBJ1-5; 9 bases map to TRBD1. This CDR3 has 12 residues. Germline trimming cut 3 bases from V and 15 bases from J; bases unmatched to any gene: 6. Germline CDR1 is LNHNV and CDR2 is YYDKDF (reference sequence). CDR3 sequence (DNA): TGTGCCACCAGCAGTTTGGGACAGGGAAGGCATTTT. Translated, it gives CATSSLGQGRHF.

The chain is built from TRBV6-5 and TRBJ1-2, with D possibly matching TRBD1 (5 bases). Trimming stripped 9 bases from V and 8 bases from J, with 19 bases between. The CDR3 has 13 residues. The V gene's germline CDR1 is MNHEY and CDR2 SVGAGI. CDR3 nucleotides: TGTGCCAGTGCGGGACCATGGGGGGTGGGCTACACCTTC. Protein product: CASAGPWGVGYTF.

This chain connects TRBV9 to TRBJ2-1, with 13 nucleotides matching TRBD2. V lost 3 bases, J lost 9 bases, and 3 bases stayed unmatched. The length of the CDR3 is 14 residues. Germline CDR1 and CDR2: SGDLS and YYNGEE. The CDR3 loop reads CASSGLAGGGEQFF. CDR3 DNA: TGTGCCAGCAGCGGACTAGCGGGAGGTGGTGAGCAGTTCTTC.

The genes are TRBV6-2 or TRBV6-3 and TRBJ1-5; 8 bases agree with TRBD1. The ends lost 2 bases at V and 7 bases at J; junction bases unmatched: 7. The CDR3 extends over 15 amino acids. Germline CDR1 MNHEY, CDR2 SVGEGT. In DNA form, the CDR3 reads TGTGCCAGCAGTTACGGCAGGGGGCAGAGCCAGCCCCAGCATTTT. The encoded protein is CASSYGRGQSQPQHF.